Presented here are 32 T cell receptor beta chains from one specimen sequenced in a study of long-term antiretroviral therapy in people with HIV. It was version v3.0 of the immunoSEQ assay that was run at survey level. Assay used: immunoSEQ multiplex PCR; TCRdb lists only in-frame clones, some missing. The sample consists of about 48,000 clones, 80% to 90% of them appearing once. Sequences were derived from unsorted PBMCs, sampled 0.8 years after starting antiretroviral therapy. The receptors were gathered from a woman aged 18 to 35 with HIV.

The chain uses TRBV25-1 and TRBJ1-1, with a tentative D call TRBD1 (6 bases). Germline V gives CDR1 MGHDK, CDR2 SYGVNS. The CDR3 is 16 residues long. Trimming shortened V by 6 bases and J by 2 bases, and 19 bases separated the two germline ends. The DNA of the CDR3 is TGTGCCAGCAGGAAGTCGGAGGGGGGAGTCAACACTGAAGCTTTCTTT. Protein: CASRKSEGGVNTEAFF.

V and J are TRBV7-2 and TRBJ2-3; 9 bases align to TRBD2. J lost 3 bases, V lost 5 bases, and 9 bases had no gene match. This CDR3 is built from 16 residues. Per germline, CDR1 SGHTA and CDR2 FQGNSA. Written as DNA, the CDR3 is TGTGCCAGCAGCACCCGGAGTAGCGGGAGTACAGATACGCAGTATTTT. Its protein product is CASSTRSSGSTDTQYF.

The chain has TRBV5-1 and TRBJ2-5, with 7 bases fitting TRBD1. Per the germline V gene, CDR1 is SGHRS and CDR2 is YFSETQ. The ends lost 0 bases at V and 6 bases at J; junction bases unmatched: 2. The CDR3 is 13 amino acids. CDR3 in amino acids: CASSLEGAKTQYF. The CDR3, as DNA: TGCGCCAGCAGCTTGGAGGGGGCAAAGACCCAGTACTTC.

The rearrangement links TRBV28 to TRBJ2-6, with D perhaps TRBD2 (5 bases). V lost 2 bases, J lost 4 bases, and 6 bases lay in between. This CDR3 region has 14 residues. The germline V gene encodes CDR1 MDHEN and CDR2 SYDVKM. For the CDR3, the DNA is TGTGCCAGCAGTTTAGGGAGAGGGGCCAACGTCCTGACTTTC. Translating it yields CASSLGRGANVLTF.

This rearrangement joins TRBV27 to TRBJ1-2, with D possibly being TRBD1 (6 bases). Trimming shortened V by 6 bases and J by 2 bases, and 19 bases separated the two germline ends. Germline CDR1 is MNHEY and CDR2 is SMNVEV (reference sequence). This CDR3 has 16 amino acids. The CDR3 protein is CASRAGTFYSNYGYTF. The CDR3, as DNA: TGTGCCAGCAGAGCCGGGACATTTTATTCCAACTATGGCTACACCTTC.

The chain joins TRBV27 to TRBJ2-2, with D unresolved. Trimming cost V 3 bases and J 2 bases, with 13 bases left between them. Germline V CDR1 and CDR2: MNHEY, SMNVEV (reference sequence). The CDR3 has 16 residues. CDR3 sequence: CASSFFGVQNTGELFF. The CDR3 DNA follows: TGTGCCAGCAGTTTCTTTGGGGTGCAAAACACCGGGGAGCTGTTTTTT.

The V call is TRBV11-2, the J call TRBJ2-2; the D is unclear. The CDR3 covers 18 residues. V lost 4 bases and J 3 bases, leaving 21 bases between the germline ends. The germline V gene has CDR1 SGHAT and CDR2 FQNNGV. CDR3 sequence: CASSSSADSINYTGELFF. CDR3 in DNA: TGTGCCAGCAGCTCCTCGGCAGACTCTATCAACTACACCGGGGAGCTGTTTTTT.

There are a few counts of this clone. This chain uses TRBV9 with TRBJ2-6; unclear D gene. In germline, CDR1 is SGDLS, CDR2 YYNGEE. Trimming took off 0 bases at V and 9 bases at J, with 10 bases between the two ends. The CDR3 extends over 14 amino acids. The CDR3 DNA follows: TGTGCCAGCAGCGTAGACGGGTCAGGCAACGTCCTGACTTTC. Translation: CASSVDGSGNVLTF.

This clone turned up a few times. One end of the junction is discordant with germline, which a read error may explain. The chain combines TRBV7-7 with TRBJ1-5; a weak D match, TRBD1 (5 bases). CDR3 length: 13 amino acids. The germline gives CDR1 SSHAT, CDR2 FNYEAQ (reference sequence). CDR3 region: CASSEGLLGAQHF. The DNA for the CDR3 is TGTGCTAGCAGCGAGGGACTATTGGGAGCCCAGCATTTT.

The chain has TRBV6-6 and TRBJ2-5, with D possibly being TRBD2 (6 bases). V shed 6 bases and J shed 2 bases, with 19 bases lying between them. Germline V lookup: CDR1 MNHNY, CDR2 SVGAGI (reference sequence). This CDR3 comprises 16 residues. This chain's CDR3 is CASRGWGLEGQETQYF. DNA of the CDR3: TGTGCCAGCAGGGGGTGGGGCTTGGAGGGACAAGAGACCCAGTACTTC.

The chain recombines TRBV27 with TRBJ1-4; no firm D call. The germline V gene encodes CDR1 MNHEY and CDR2 SMNVEV (reference sequence). The V end lost 6 bases, the J end lost 5 bases, and 16 bases lay between the germline ends. This CDR3 spans 15 amino acids. For the CDR3, the DNA is TGTGCCAGCAGCGATCTCCGACGGGGAAATGAAAAACTGTTTTTT. Translated: CASSDLRRGNEKLFF.

This sequence joins TRBV6-5 and TRBJ2-5; possible D gene TRBD1, 6 bases. V was trimmed by 4 bases and J by 13 bases, leaving 10 bases between them. Germline CDR1 is MNHEY and CDR2 is SVGAGI. The CDR3 loop spans 10 amino acids. The CDR3 sequence: CASSSGTWYF. The CDR3 nucleotides read TGTGCCAGCAGTTCCGGGACATGGTACTTC.

The chain links TRBV27 to TRBJ2-1; TRBD2 might be the D (5 bases). Deletions cut 5 bases from V and 6 bases from J, with 23 bases between. In germline, CDR1 is MNHEY, CDR2 SMNVEV (reference sequence). CDR3 length equals 17 residues. This CDR3 is CASSRVQRRELVNEQFF. CDR3 DNA sequence: TGTGCCAGCAGTCGGGTTCAACGTCGGGAACTCGTCAATGAGCAGTTCTTC.

The chain couples TRBV4-1 to TRBJ2-2, with TRBD1 matching 8 bases. CDR1 and CDR2 (germline): MGHRA, YSYEKL. The CDR3 has 17 residues. Germline trimming cut 2 bases from V and 6 bases from J; bases unmatched to any gene: 11. The CDR3 here is CASSQRRQGAWAGELFF. The CDR3 region has the DNA TGCGCCAGCAGCCAACGTCGTCAGGGGGCATGGGCCGGGGAGCTGTTTTTT.

The J gene is TRBJ2-7, the V gene TRBV14, with 8 positions matching TRBD2. V shed 1 base and J 3 bases; nucleotides not matched to a gene: 5. The CDR3 runs to 15 residues. The germline V gene has CDR1 SGHDN and CDR2 FVKESK. This chain's CDR3 is CASSQVSSGFYEQYF. The CDR3 DNA reads as TGTGCCAGCAGCCAAGTCTCTAGCGGGTTCTACGAGCAGTACTTC.

This clone was seen a few times. This chain joins TRBV28 and TRBJ1-5; 9 bases align to TRBD1. This CDR3 contains 13 residues. V gave up 7 bases and J gave up 4 bases; unmatched junction bases: 2. Germline V gives CDR1 MDHEN, CDR2 SYDVKM. Written as DNA, the CDR3 is TGTGCCAGCAAGGACAGGGGTAATCAGCCCCAGCATTTT. Protein sequence: CASKDRGNQPQHF.

This clone was detected only once. This chain joins TRBV25-1 and TRBJ1-3, with unresolved D. The CDR3 runs to 13 residues. CDR1 MGHDK and CDR2 SYGVNS come from the germline V gene. V was pared by 5 bases and J by 8 bases, with 13 bases between. In DNA form, the CDR3 reads TGTGCCAGCAGTTCCCCACGCGGCCACACCATATATTTT. Its translation is CASSSPRGHTIYF.

The chain is built from TRBV5-6 and TRBJ2-3; 8 nucleotides line up with TRBD2. Germline-derived CDR1 and CDR2 are SGHDT and YYEEEE. J lost 2 bases, V lost 2 bases, and 4 bases had no gene match. The CDR3 is 15 amino acids. The CDR3 reads CASSLDSGNTDTQYF. CDR3 nucleotide sequence: TGTGCCAGCAGCTTAGATAGCGGGAACACAGATACGCAGTATTTT. Variable domain in full (rest from reference TRBV5-6 and TRBJ2-3): DAGVTQSPTHLIKTRGQQVTLRCSPKSGHDTVSWYQQALGQGPQFIFQYYEEEERQRGNFPDRFSGHQFPNYSSELNVNALLLGDSALYLCASSLDSGNTDTQYFGPGTRLTVL.

This sequence joins TRBV7-3 and TRBJ1-2, with D maybe TRBD1 (5 bases). V shed 1 base and J shed 5 bases, with 14 bases lying between them. Germline lookup yields CDR1 SGHTA and CDR2 FQGTGA. This CDR3 is 15 amino acids long. The DNA of the CDR3 is TGTGCCAGCAGCTTAATGGGGGGGATGGAGTATGGCTACACCTTC. The encoded protein is CASSLMGGMEYGYTF.

The chain joins TRBV4-3 to TRBJ2-3; TRBD2 matches at 14 bases. From germline, CDR1 is LGHNA and CDR2 YSLEER. CDR3 length: 17 amino acids. V gave up 4 bases and J gave up 3 bases; unmatched junction bases: 6. The CDR3: CASSPFRTSGRTDTQYF. The CDR3 DNA reads as TGCGCCAGCAGCCCCTTTCGGACTAGCGGGAGGACAGATACGCAGTATTTT.

The chain employs TRBV15 and TRBJ2-2; TRBD2 matches 9 bases. This CDR3 contains 16 residues. V gave up 6 bases and J gave up 4 bases; unmatched junction bases: 9. Germline CDR1 LNHNV, CDR2 YYDKDF (reference sequence). The chain's CDR3 is CATRVAGGPVTGELFF. The CDR3 DNA sequence: TGTGCCACCAGGGTGGCGGGAGGGCCGGTCACCGGGGAGCTGTTTTTT.

V gene TRBV5-1 combines with J gene TRBJ1-5, with D possibly TRBD1 on 6 matching bases. Trimming left V 5 bases short and J 6 bases short, with 18 bases between. The CDR3 consists of 15 residues. Germline V lookup: CDR1 SGHRS, CDR2 YFSETQ. The CDR3 DNA follows: TGCGCCAGCAGTCTTGGTTCAGGGGAGGGTCAGCCCCAGCATTTT. Translation gives CASSLGSGEGQPQHF.

This clone was detected a few times. This sequence joins TRBV19 and TRBJ1-5; D unclear. The V end lost 5 bases, the J end lost 4 bases, and 9 bases lay between the germline ends. CDR1 and CDR2 from the germline V gene are LNHDA and SQIVND (reference sequence). The CDR3 is made up of 13 amino acids. CDR3 loop: CASSPQINQPQHF. The CDR3 DNA is TGTGCCAGTAGTCCCCAGATTAATCAGCCCCAGCATTTT.

The chain links TRBV4-3 to TRBJ1-3, with a weak D call TRBD1 (6 bases). This CDR3 region has 16 residues. Germline CDR1 LGHNA, CDR2 YSLEER. The V gene lost 0 bases and the J gene lost 1 base, with 10 bases spanning the gap. The DNA for the CDR3 is TGCGCCAGCAGCCAAGATCTGGGGGCATCTGGAAACACCATATATTTT. Residues: CASSQDLGASGNTIYF.

This clone was picked up a small number of times. One junction end does not reproduce the germline sequence, and a read error may be involved. The rearrangement links TRBV27 to TRBJ1-3, with D possibly TRBD1 on 5 matching bases. CDR3 length: 15 residues. Germline lookup yields CDR1 MNHEY and CDR2 SMNVEV (reference sequence). CDR3 sequence: CASSLSGTTGSTIYF. CDR3 bases: TGTGCCAGCAGTCTATCCGGGACTACTGGAAGCACCATATATTTT.

This clone was observed a single time. V is TRBV27 and J is TRBJ2-3; D might be TRBD1 (5 bases). This CDR3 is built from 14 residues. Deletions cut 6 bases from V and 4 bases from J, with 14 bases between. The germline V gene encodes CDR1 MNHEY and CDR2 SMNVEV (reference sequence). CDR3 region: CASSLWGVADTQYF. CDR3 sequence (DNA): TGTGCCAGCAGCCTCTGGGGCGTCGCAGATACGCAGTATTTT.

V gene TRBV10-2 combines with J gene TRBJ2-7; TRBD2 agrees at 9 bases. Germline-derived CDR1 and CDR2 are WSHSY and SAAADI. This CDR3 is 15 amino acids long. J was trimmed by 5 bases and V by 3 bases; bases with no gene match: 8. CDR3 loop: CASSEPGLATNEQYF. The CDR3 nucleotides are TGCGCCAGCAGTGAACCGGGACTAGCAACGAACGAGCAGTACTTC.

The chain employs TRBV5-1 and TRBJ1-1; D might be TRBD1 (5 bases). CDR3 length: 15 amino acids. Germline CDR1 is SGHRS and CDR2 is YFSETQ. V shed 0 bases and J shed 0 bases, with 9 bases lying between them. The CDR3 is CASSLEGLVNTEAFF. The CDR3, as DNA: TGCGCCAGCAGCTTGGAGGGACTCGTGAACACTGAAGCTTTCTTT.

This chain links TRBV27 with TRBJ2-5, with TRBD1 identical over 12 bases. The CDR3 is 14 amino acids. The V segment lost 4 bases and the J segment 9 bases; nucleotides outside the gene matches: 6. Germline loops: CDR1 MNHEY, CDR2 SMNVEV (reference sequence). The CDR3 DNA follows: TGTGCCAGCAGTTGGGACAGGGGGCTGGGGGCCCAGTACTTC. This gives the protein CASSWDRGLGAQYF.

This chain links TRBV2 with TRBJ2-1; D not certain. Trimming left V 3 bases short and J 0 bases short, with 9 bases between. Germline V CDR1 and CDR2: SNHLY, FYNNEI. The length of the CDR3 is 15 residues. This CDR3 is CASSDQLSSYNEQFF. CDR3 bases: TGTGCCAGCAGTGATCAACTGAGCTCCTACAATGAGCAGTTCTTC. Full variable domain (outside the CDR3, taken from reference TRBV2 and TRBJ2-1): EPEVTQTPSHQVTQMGQEVILRCVPISNHLYFYWYRQILGQKVEFLVSFYNNEISEKSEIFDDQFSVERPDGSNFTLKIRSTKLEDSAMYFCASSDQLSSYNEQFFGPGTRLTVL.

The chain has TRBV9 and TRBJ1-4; TRBD1 agrees at 7 bases. Germline-derived CDR1 and CDR2 are SGDLS and YYNGEE. This CDR3 spans 16 amino acids. Trimming took 3 bases from V and 5 from J; bases not matched to a gene: 10. The CDR3 DNA reads as TGTGCCAGCAGCGCAGAGAGACAGGGCCTCAATGAAAAACTGTTTTTT. Residues: CASSAERQGLNEKLFF.

The chain couples TRBV11-2 to TRBJ2-7; 7 bases agree with TRBD1. V was clipped by 5 bases and J by 2 bases; unmatched bases: 6. This CDR3 is built from 14 residues. CDR1 is SGHAT, CDR2 FQNNGV, per germline. The CDR3 loop is CASSRAGGPYEQYF. The CDR3 region has the DNA TGTGCCAGCAGCCGTGCAGGGGGTCCCTACGAGCAGTACTTC. Together with reference TRBV11-2 and TRBJ2-7, the CDR3 gives the full variable domain: EAGVAQSPRYKIIEKRQSVAFWCNPISGHATLYWYQQILGQGPKLLIQFQNNGVVDDSQLPKDRFSAERLKGVDSTLKIQPAKLEDSAVYLCASSRAGGPYEQYFGPGTRLTVT.